This TCR beta chain is drawn from a study of blood T cell repertoires in COVID-19. This CDR3 comprises 15 residues. Germline-derived CDR1 and CDR2 are SGHTA and FQGTGA. Trimming cost V 8 bases and J 3 bases, with 17 bases left between them. Original processing notes: Cell counts per sample came from amplifying reference gene primers. Assay: immunoSEQ multiplex PCR; the TCRdb copy retains only in-frame clones and omits some. V and J calls and clone size are those listed in that table; D and trimming were worked out from the DNA. This repertoire shows over 75,000 clones, less than 90% found once; its top ten account for 10% to 12%.

This sequence originates from a human donor in a cohort sampled during active COVID-19. V usage is TRBV7-3 and J usage is TRBJ2-1; D uncertain. The sample comprised peripheral blood. CDR3 amino acids: CASHFEAARYNEQFF. The CDR3 region has the DNA TGTGCCAGCCATTTTGAGGCGGCTCGCTACAATGAGCAGTTCTTC. The full variable domain, its missing parts supplied by reference TRBV7-3 and TRBJ2-1, is GAGVSQTPSNKVTEKGKYVELRCDPISGHTALYWYRQSLGQGPEFLIYFQGTGAADDSGLPNDRFFAVRPEGSVSTLKIQRTERGDSAVYLCASHFEAARYNEQFFGPGTRLTVL.